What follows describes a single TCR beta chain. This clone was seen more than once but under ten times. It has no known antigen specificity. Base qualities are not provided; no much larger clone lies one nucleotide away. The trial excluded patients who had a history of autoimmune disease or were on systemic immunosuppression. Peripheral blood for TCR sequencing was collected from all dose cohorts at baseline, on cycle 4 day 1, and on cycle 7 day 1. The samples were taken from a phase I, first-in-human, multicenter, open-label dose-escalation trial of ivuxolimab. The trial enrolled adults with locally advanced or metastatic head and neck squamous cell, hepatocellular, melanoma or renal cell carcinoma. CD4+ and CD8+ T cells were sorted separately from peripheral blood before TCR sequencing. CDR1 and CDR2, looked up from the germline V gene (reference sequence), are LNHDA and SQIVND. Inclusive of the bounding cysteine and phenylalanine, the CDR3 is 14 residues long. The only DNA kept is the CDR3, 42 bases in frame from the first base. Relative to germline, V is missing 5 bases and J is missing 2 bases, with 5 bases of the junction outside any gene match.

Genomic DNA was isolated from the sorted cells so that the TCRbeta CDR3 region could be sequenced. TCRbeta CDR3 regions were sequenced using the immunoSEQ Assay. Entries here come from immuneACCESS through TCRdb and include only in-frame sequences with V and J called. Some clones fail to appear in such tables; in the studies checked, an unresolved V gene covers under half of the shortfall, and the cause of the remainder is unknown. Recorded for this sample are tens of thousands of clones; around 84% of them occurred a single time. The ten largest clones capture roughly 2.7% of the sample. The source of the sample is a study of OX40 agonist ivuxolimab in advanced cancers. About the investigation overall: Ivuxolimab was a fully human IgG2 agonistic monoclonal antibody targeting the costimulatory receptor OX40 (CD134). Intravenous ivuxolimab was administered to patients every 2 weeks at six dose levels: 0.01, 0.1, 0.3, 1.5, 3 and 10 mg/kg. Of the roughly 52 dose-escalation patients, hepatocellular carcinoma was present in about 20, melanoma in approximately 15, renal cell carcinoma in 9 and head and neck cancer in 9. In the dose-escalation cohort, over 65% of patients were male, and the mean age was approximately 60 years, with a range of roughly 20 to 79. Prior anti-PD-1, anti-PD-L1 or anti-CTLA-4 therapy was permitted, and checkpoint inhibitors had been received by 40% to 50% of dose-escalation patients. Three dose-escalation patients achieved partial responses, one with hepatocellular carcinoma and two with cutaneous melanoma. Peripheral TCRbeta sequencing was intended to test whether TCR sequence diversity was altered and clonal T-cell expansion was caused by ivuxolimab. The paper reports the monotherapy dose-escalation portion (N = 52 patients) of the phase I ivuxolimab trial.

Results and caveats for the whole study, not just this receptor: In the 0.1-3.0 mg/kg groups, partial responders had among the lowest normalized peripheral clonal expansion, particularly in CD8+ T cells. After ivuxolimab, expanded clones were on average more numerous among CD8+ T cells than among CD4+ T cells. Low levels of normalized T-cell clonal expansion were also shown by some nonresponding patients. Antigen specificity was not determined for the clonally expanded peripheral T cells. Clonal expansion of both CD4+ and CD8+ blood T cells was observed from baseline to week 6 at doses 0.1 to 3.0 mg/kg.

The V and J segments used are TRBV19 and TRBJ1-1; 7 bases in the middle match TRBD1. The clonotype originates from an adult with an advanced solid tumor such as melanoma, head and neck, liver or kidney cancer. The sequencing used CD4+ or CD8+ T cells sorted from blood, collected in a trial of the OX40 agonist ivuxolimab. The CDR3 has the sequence CASSLQGYNTEAFF. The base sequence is TGTGCCAGTAGTCTACAGGGGTACAACACTGAAGCTTTCTTT.